Ten or more counts support the clone carrying this TCR beta chain. The antigen is not known. Breast cancer patients provided tissue from their axillary draining lymph nodes. These data are taken from a study of breast tumors, draining lymph nodes, adjacent tissues. Notes on the study in general: Findings are consistent with lymph node origin and intratumoral expansion of most tumor T cells. Compared with basal-like, luminal-like tumors shared significantly more repertoire with nontumor tissue.

The CDR3 is 16 residues long. The germline V gene has CDR1 MGHRA and CDR2 YSYEKL. Trimming left V 4 bases short and J 3 bases short, with 16 bases between. TCRdb ran MiXCR on the multiplex PCR reads and lists one entry per CDR3 protein. The repertoire includes under 85,000 distinct CDR3 sequences, roughly a fifth of them detected once, and about 2.2% sits in the top ten. Material: axillary lymph node tissue. This TCR derives from a female donor with breast cancer. Some clones in this sample may be carry-over from other donors' samples. The V call is TRBV4-1, the J call TRBJ1-3; D not certain. In nucleotides, the CDR3 is TGCGCCAGCAGCCCACGACCGGGCAGTTATGGAAACACCATATATTTT. It yields the protein CASSPRPGSYGNTIYF.